This record looks at one T cell receptor (beta chain) sequence and its context. Antigen specificity is unknown. The data were taken from a study of post-analysis software for immune sequencing data. General study points: Versus controls, multiple sclerosis patients showed significantly lower diversity (normalized Chao1). Controls showed lower frequencies than patients for several TRBV segments, and TRBV5-6, TRBV5-1 and TRBV20-1 were among these. Pronounced co-clustering by F measure was evident among identically batched samples.

cDNA libraries for TCR beta contained unique molecular identifiers. The yield from roughly 1 to 10 million T cells was roughly 500,000 cDNA molecules in total. TCRdb redid the calling of the PCR reads with MiXCR, one entry per CDR3 protein. This repertoire shows hundreds of thousands of distinct CDR3 sequences, approximately 46% found once; its top ten account for 9% to 13%. The CDR3 runs to 16 residues. The V end lost 5 bases, the J end lost 3 bases, and 18 bases lay between the germline ends. This chain joins TRBV12-3 or TRBV12-4 and TRBJ2-3; tentatively, D is TRBD2 (5 bases). The TCR originated in a girl aged 10-17 years with multiple sclerosis. Sequencing input: blood. The CDR3 loop is CASSTRLTGSTDTQYF. The DNA for the CDR3 is TGTGCCAGCAGTACCCGACTAACGGGATCTACAGATACGCAGTATTTT.